What follows is one T cell receptor (beta chain) and its context. This sample was included in a study of blood T cell repertoires in COVID-19. TCRdb's copy holds only in-frame clones and misses some; the assay was immunoSEQ multiplex PCR. The profile covers about 330,000 clones, with 80% to 90% appearing a single time and over 4.5% taken by the ten largest. The age range of participants was about 18 to 95 years, with residence in fewer than 25 US areas. Cohorts were determined from participant-reported clinical history. Two negative PCRs, clearance, or symptom resolution had been documented for recovered Cohort 3 donors. This CDR3 has 14 amino acids. Between the trimmed V and J ends, which lost 2 bases and 2 bases, there was a span of 10 bases.

V gene TRBV5-3 combines with J gene TRBJ1-1; TRBD1 is a possible D gene (6 bases). Being an ORF, TRBV5-3 has a function that is uncertain. Specimen: PBMCs or T cells enriched from blood (not recorded which). The receptor's source is a man aged 25 to 45 who had recovered from COVID-19. The CDR3 DNA sequence: TGTGCCAGAAGCTTAGGACAGCCAAACACTGAAGCTTTCTTT. It encodes CARSLGQPNTEAFF.